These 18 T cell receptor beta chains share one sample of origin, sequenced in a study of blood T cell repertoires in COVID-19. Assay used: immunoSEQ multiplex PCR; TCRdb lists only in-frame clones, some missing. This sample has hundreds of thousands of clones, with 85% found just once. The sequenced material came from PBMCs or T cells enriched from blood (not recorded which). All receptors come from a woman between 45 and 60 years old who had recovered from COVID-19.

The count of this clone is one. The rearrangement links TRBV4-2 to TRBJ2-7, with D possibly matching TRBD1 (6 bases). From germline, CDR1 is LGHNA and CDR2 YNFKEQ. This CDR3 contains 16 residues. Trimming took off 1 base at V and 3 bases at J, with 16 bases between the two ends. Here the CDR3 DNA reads TGTGCCAGCAGCCAAGTCTCCCGGGACACTTACTACGAGCAGTACTTC. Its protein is CASSQVSRDTYYEQYF.

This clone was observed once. The CDR3 protein is CAILRGLGTEAFF. In DNA form, the CDR3 reads TGTGCCATACTTAGGGGGCTGGGCACTGAAGCTTTCTTT. The chain is built from TRBV6-5 and TRBJ1-1, with TRBD1 matching over 7 bases. This CDR3 has 13 amino acids. Looked up from germline, CDR1 is MNHEY and CDR2 is SVGAGI. With V trimmed by 10 bases and J by 4 bases, 9 bases remained unmatched.

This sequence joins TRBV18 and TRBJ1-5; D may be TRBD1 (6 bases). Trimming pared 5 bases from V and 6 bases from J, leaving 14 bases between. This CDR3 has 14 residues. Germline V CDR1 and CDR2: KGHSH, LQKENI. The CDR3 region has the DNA TGTGCCAGCTCAGGGTCTGGGACAACTCAGCCCCAGCATTTT. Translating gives CASSGSGTTQPQHF.

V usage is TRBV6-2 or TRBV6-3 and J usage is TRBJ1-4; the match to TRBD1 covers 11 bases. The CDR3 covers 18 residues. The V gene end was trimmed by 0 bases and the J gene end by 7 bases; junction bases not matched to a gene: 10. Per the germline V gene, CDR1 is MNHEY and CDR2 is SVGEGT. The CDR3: CASSYSSIGGTGGEKLFF. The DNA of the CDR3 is TGTGCCAGCAGTTACTCGAGTATCGGCGGGACAGGGGGTGAAAAACTGTTTTTT.

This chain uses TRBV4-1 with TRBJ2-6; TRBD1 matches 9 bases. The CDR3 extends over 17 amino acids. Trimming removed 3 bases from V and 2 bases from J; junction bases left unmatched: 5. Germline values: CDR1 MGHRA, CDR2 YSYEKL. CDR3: CASSQRDREAGANVLTF. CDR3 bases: TGCGCCAGCAGCCAGAGGGACAGGGAAGCTGGGGCCAACGTCCTGACTTTC.

The CDR3 DNA follows: TGTGCAAGTCGCTTAGGATTGGAGGGCTGCCTGACTAGCGGGCTCACGTTAGAGACCCAGTACTTC. It codes for CASRLGLEGCLTSGLTLETQYF. The V call is TRBV12-2, the J call TRBJ2-5; the D call TRBD2 from the table was never checked on the DNA. TRBV12-2 is a pseudogene locus. The length of the CDR3 is 22 residues.

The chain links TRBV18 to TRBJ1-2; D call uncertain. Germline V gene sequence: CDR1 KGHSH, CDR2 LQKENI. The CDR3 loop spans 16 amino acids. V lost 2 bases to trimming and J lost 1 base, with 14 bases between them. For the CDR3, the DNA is TGTGCCAGCTCACCAACGCCCGTAACCTATAACTATGGCTACACCTTC. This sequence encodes CASSPTPVTYNYGYTF.

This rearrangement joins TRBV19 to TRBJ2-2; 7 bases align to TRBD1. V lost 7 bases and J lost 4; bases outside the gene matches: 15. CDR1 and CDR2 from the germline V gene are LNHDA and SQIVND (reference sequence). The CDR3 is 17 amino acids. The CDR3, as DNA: TGTGCCAGTAACCGTGGCCGGGACAGCGTTGTCACCGGGGAGCTGTTTTTT. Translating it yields CASNRGRDSVVTGELFF.

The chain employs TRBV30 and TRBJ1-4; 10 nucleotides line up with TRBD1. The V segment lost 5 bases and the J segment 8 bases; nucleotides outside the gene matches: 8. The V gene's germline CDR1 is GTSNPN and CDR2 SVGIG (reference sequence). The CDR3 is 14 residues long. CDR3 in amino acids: CAWSAGTGDEKLFF. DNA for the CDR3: TGTGCCTGGTCTGCCGGGACAGGGGACGAAAAACTGTTTTTT.

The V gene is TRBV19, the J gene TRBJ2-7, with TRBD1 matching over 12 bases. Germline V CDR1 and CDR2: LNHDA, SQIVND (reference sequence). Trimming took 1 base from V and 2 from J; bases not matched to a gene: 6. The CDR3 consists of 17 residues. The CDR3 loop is CASSIGMGTGGTYEQYF. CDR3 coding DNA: TGTGCCAGTAGTATAGGGATGGGGACAGGGGGCACCTACGAGCAGTACTTC.

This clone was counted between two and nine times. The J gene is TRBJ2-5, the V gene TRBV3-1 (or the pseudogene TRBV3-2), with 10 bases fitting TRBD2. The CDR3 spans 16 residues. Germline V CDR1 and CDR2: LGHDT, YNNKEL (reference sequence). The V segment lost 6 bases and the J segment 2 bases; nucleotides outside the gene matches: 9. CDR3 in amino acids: CASSPRLAGVQETQYF. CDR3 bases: TGTGCCAGCAGTCCTAGACTAGCGGGCGTGCAAGAGACCCAGTACTTC.

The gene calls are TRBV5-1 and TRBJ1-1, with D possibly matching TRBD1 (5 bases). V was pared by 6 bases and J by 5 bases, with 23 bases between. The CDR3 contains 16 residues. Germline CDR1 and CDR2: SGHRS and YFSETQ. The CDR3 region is CASMPLKAGGNTEAFF. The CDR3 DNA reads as TGCGCCAGCATGCCCCTGAAGGCCGGGGGGAATACTGAAGCTTTCTTT.

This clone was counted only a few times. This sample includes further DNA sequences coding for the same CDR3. CDR3 amino acids: CASSPAGGNYGYTF. In DNA form, the CDR3 reads TGTGCCAGCTCACCAGCAGGAGGGAACTATGGCTACACCTTC. The chain has TRBV18 and TRBJ1-2, with no clear D. The CDR3 contains 14 residues. Trimming left V 2 bases short and J 2 bases short, with 9 bases between. Germline values: CDR1 KGHSH, CDR2 LQKENI.

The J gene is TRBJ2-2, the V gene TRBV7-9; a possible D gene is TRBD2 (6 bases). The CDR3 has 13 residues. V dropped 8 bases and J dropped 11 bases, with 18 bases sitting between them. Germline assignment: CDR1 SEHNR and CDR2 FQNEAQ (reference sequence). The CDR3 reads CASHLDFSGELFF. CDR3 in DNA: TGTGCCAGCCACTTGGATTTTAGCGGCGAGCTGTTTTTT.

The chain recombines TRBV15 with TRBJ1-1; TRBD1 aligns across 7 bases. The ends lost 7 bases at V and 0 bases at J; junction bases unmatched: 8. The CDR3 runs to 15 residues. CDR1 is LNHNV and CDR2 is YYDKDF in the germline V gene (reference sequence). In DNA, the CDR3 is TGTGCCACCACTCGGGACAGAAGAATGAACACTGAAGCTTTCTTT. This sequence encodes CATTRDRRMNTEAFF.

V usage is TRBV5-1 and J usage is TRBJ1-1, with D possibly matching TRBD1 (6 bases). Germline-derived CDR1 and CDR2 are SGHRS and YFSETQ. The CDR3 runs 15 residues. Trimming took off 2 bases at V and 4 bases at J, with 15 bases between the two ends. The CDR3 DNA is TGCGCCAGCAGCTTATACCCACAGGGTAGCACTGAAGCTTTCTTT. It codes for CASSLYPQGSTEAFF.

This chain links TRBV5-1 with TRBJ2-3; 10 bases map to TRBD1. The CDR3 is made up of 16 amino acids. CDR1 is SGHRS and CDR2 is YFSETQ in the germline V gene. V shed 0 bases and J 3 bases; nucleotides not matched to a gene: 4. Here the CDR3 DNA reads TGCGCCAGCAGCTTGGCCCCGGGACAGGGGACAGATACGCAGTATTTT. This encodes CASSLAPGQGTDTQYF.

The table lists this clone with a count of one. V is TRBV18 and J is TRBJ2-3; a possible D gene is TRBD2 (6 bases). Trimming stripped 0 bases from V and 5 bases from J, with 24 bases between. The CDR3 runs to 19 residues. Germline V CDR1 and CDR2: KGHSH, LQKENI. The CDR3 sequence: CASSPPKFSKGGVRDTQYF. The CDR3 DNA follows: TGTGCCAGCTCACCACCGAAATTTTCCAAGGGCGGGGTAAGAGATACGCAGTATTTT.